Listed below are T cell receptor beta chains from one sample, sequenced in a study of CD8 T cells in Susac syndrome. MiXCR, run by TCRdb on the immunoSEQ multiplex PCR reads, gives a single entry per CDR3 protein. The repertoire holds 110,000 or so distinct CDR3 sequences, with about 92% as singletons. Sequenced material: CD4+ T cells from PBMCs. The receptor set was obtained from a human donor with multiple sclerosis. The CDR3 runs from the conserved cysteine through the conserved F or W. The D gene is left open where the match is weak. Part of the rows lack a size; the others show once, few, many or a class for expanded clones.

j_gene: TRBJ2-7
d_gene: .
abundance: .
v_gene: TRBV9
CDR3nt: TGTGCCAGCAGTGTGGGGGCCGCTAGCTCCTACGAGCAGTACTTC
CDR3aa: CASSVGAASSYEQYF

j_gene: TRBJ2-1
d_gene: TRBD2
abundance: .
v_gene: TRBV10-1
CDR3nt: TGCGCCAGCAGTGAGTGGGCTAGCGGGGACAATGAGCAGTTCTTC
CDR3aa: CASSEWASGDNEQFF

j_gene: TRBJ2-1
d_gene: TRBD2
abundance: .
v_gene: TRBV30
CDR3nt: TGTGCCTGGAGTGGAACGCCCGCTTTAGCGGGGGGATGGTTCTTC
CDR3aa: CAWSGTPALAGGWFF

j_gene: TRBJ2-1
d_gene: TRBD1
abundance: .
v_gene: TRBV2
CDR3nt: TGTGCCAGCAACGACAATGACAGGGGGCTATACAATGAGCAGTTCTTC
CDR3aa: CASNDNDRGLYNEQFF

j_gene: TRBJ1-2
d_gene: TRBD1
abundance: .
v_gene: TRBV6-1
CDR3nt: TGTGCCAGCAGCCGAAGCCTGGACAGGGGGGGCTATGGCTACACCTTC
CDR3aa: CASSRSLDRGGYGYTF

j_gene: TRBJ2-1
d_gene: .
abundance: .
v_gene: TRBV2
CDR3nt: TGTGCCAGCAGTGTCGGCCGCTATGAGCAGTTCTTC
CDR3aa: CASSVGRYEQFF

j_gene: TRBJ1-1
d_gene: .
abundance: few
v_gene: TRBV6-5
CDR3nt: TGTGCCAGCAGTTACGGGGAGGGAGCTTTCTTT
CDR3aa: CASSYGEGAFF

j_gene: TRBJ2-7
d_gene: .
abundance: .
v_gene: TRBV7-9
CDR3nt: TGTGCCAGCAGCCTAGGGCCTCTGGAGCAGTACTTC
CDR3aa: CASSLGPLEQYF

j_gene: TRBJ2-1
d_gene: .
abundance: .
v_gene: TRBV20-1
CDR3nt: TGCAGTGCCCCAACTTTCTACAATGAGCAGTTCTTC
CDR3aa: CSAPTFYNEQFF

j_gene: TRBJ1-2
d_gene: .
abundance: .
v_gene: TRBV19
CDR3nt: TGTGCCAGTAGTATGGAGACAGACAGGACCACTTATGGCTACACCTTC
CDR3aa: CASSMETDRTTYGYTF

j_gene: TRBJ1-2
d_gene: TRBD1
abundance: .
v_gene: TRBV3-1
CDR3nt: TGTGCCAGCAGCCCCCGGACAGGGTTGAACTCATTTTATGGCTACACCTTC
CDR3aa: CASSPRTGLNSFYGYTF

j_gene: TRBJ1-4
d_gene: .
abundance: .
v_gene: TRBV7-9
CDR3nt: TGTGCCAGCAGCTCGACCCAGGGGAATGCTAATGAAAAACTGTTTTTT
CDR3aa: CASSSTQGNANEKLFF

j_gene: TRBJ2-5
d_gene: .
abundance: .
v_gene: TRBV15
CDR3nt: TGTGCCACCAGCAGCGCCCTGACAGCTCCCCAAGAGACCCAGTACTTC
CDR3aa: CATSSALTAPQETQYF

j_gene: TRBJ2-1
d_gene: TRBD1
abundance: .
v_gene: TRBV27
CDR3nt: TGTGCCAGCAGTTCCGCCGGGACAGCTGTTGGGGAGCAGTTCTTC
CDR3aa: CASSSAGTAVGEQFF